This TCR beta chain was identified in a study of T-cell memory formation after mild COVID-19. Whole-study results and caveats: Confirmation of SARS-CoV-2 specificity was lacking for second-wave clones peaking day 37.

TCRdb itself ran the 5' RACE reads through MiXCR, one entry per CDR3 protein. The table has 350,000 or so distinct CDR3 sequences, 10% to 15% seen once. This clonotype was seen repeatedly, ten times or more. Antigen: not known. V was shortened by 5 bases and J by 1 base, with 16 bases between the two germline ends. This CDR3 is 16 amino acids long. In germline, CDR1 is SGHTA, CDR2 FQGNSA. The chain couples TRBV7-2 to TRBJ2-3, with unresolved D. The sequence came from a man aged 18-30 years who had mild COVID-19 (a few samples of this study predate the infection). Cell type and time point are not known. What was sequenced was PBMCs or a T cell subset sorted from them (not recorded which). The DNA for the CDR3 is TGTGCCAGCAGCCCGTTGAATGTGGTGGGCACAGATACGCAGTATTTT. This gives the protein CASSPLNVVGTDTQYF.